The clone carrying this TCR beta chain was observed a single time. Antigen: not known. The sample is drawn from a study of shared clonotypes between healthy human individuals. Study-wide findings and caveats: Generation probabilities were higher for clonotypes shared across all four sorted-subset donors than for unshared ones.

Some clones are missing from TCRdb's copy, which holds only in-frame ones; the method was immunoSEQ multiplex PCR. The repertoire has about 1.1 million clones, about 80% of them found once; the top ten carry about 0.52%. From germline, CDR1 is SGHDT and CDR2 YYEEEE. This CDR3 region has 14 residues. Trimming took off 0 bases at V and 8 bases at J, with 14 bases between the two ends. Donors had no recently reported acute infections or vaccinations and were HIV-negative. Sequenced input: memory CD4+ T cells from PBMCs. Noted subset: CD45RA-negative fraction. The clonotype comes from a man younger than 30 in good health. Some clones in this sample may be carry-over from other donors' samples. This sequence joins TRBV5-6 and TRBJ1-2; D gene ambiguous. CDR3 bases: TGTGCCAGCAGCTTGGGACCAGGAAAGGCCGGCTACACCTTC. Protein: CASSLGPGKAGYTF.